Sequencing of this T cell receptor (beta chain) was carried out in a study of spatial heterogeneity in lung cancer. Whole-study context: Raw-read counts averaged over ten per unique TCR and UMI combination.

Whole-study results and caveats: The appearance of ubiquitous expanded tumor TCRs in blood was greater at resection than follow-up.

CDR1 is SGHRS and CDR2 is YFSETQ in the germline V gene. Trimming left V 5 bases short and J 3 bases short, with 12 bases between. CDR3 length: 13 residues. As to time point: sample taken at primary tumor resection. Whole RNA from tumor, nontumor lung or frozen PBMC was sequenced unsorted. Samples came from roughly 75 TRACERx patients with untreated early-stage lung cancer. Individually, TCR cDNA molecules were each labelled with a unique molecular identifier. TCRdb reprocessed the 5' RACE reads with MiXCR, giving one entry per CDR3 protein. In the table there are about 14,000 distinct CDR3 sequences, under 14% of which are singletons. This clonotype is judged medium-sized. What it recognizes is unknown.

This TCR derives from a female donor with early-stage non-small cell lung cancer. The source material was PBMCs, sampled at surgery. The rearrangement uses TRBV5-1 and TRBJ2-7; a weak D match, TRBD1 (6 bases). The CDR3 protein is CASSSKGDYEQYF. CDR3 sequence (DNA): TGCGCCAGCAGTTCGAAGGGGGACTACGAGCAGTACTTC. The whole variable domain, filled in from reference TRBV5-1 and TRBJ2-7, reads KAGVTQTPRYLIKTRGQQVTLSCSPISGHRSVSWYQQTPGQGLQFLFEYFSETQRNKGNFPGRFSGRQFSNSRSEMNVSTLELGDSALYLCASSSKGDYEQYFGPGTRLTVT.